This entry is about one T cell receptor (beta chain). This clone's antigen is unknown. Within one base of it there is no much larger clone, and no base qualities were kept. In the paper's terms, the time point label means: baseline before first vaccination. Vaccinee samples came from UK trials COV001 and COV002, including a single-blind randomized controlled phase 2/3 trial of AZD1222 (ChAdOx1 nCoV-19) in healthy adults. Trial participant PBMC samples were collected at day 0 and day 28 after the second dose for TCRbeta chain sequencing. From its cysteine to its phenylalanine, the CDR3 spans 17 amino acids. Only the CDR3 DNA stays, 51 bases, in frame from base 1. These data belong to a study of T cell responses to AZD1222 COVID-19 vaccine listed by TCRdb under 2021. Study-wide context: AZD1222 recipients with second doses at about 4 weeks or about 12 weeks were pooled, because spike-specific TCR depth and breadth did not differ between schedules. Trial participants were enrolled by age into subgroups of 18-55, 56-69 and 70-plus years, and approximately 150, 30 and 60 TCR-sequenced participants, respectively, were included in these subgroups. TCR sequencing was performed for approximately 240 trial participants, of whom about 200 were given two doses of AZD1222 and around 25 were given two doses of MenACWY control vaccine. Study-wide conclusions, independent of this receptor: In the small 56-69-year group, the increase in depth fell short of significance, most likely because of low power. After two AZD1222 doses, both the breadth and the depth of spike-specific TCRs were significantly higher than at day 0 and than in MenACWY recipients. Participants were mostly white British and included more females than males, and it was suggested by the authors that clonal diversity may have been underestimated. The vaccine-associated CD4 TCRs covered the entire spike protein, and the dominant responses fell in regions 160-218 and 743-854. Epitopes outside the regions mutated in the B.1.351 and B.1.1.7 variants were reportedly recognized by nearly half of the unique spike-specific TCRs. Conclusions about previously exposed vaccinees were limited because only six or seven AZD1222 recipients were SARS-CoV-2 seropositive at baseline. Because no day 14 peak-response samples were available, repertoires were characterized only after the peak T cell response.

The CDR3 regions of human TCRbeta chains were analyzed by immunosequencing. The source study handled its data this way. Repertoire TCRs were matched against a reference library of SARS-CoV-2-specific TCRs generated with the MIRA antigen-specificity platform. Breadth was defined as the fraction of unique TCRs that were SARS-CoV-2-associated, and depth was defined as the fraction of total T cells that were SARS-CoV-2-associated. Using the MIRA data, each spike-specific TCR was mapped to the spike region that the TCR reacts to and placed in a CD4 or CD8 class. Log10-transformed breadth and depth values were compared by one-way ANOVA with Sidak's multiple comparisons tests. Held by TCRdb, this immuneACCESS table contains in-frame sequences only and omits some clones. Under half of the omission traces to an unresolved V gene where checked; the cause of the rest is unknown. Clone size and V and J calls were adopted from that table, with D and trimming inferred from the DNA. The table for this sample lists some 200,000 clones; roughly 93% of them were counted only once. In total, the top ten clones hold roughly 0.99% of the sample.

The sequence was collected from an adult in good health. The sequence joins TRBV21-1 to TRBJ1-2; TRBD1, the D gene given by the table, was not confirmed from the DNA. TRBV21-1 is flagged as a pseudogene. The starting material was peripheral blood, obtained on day 0 of AZD1222 vaccination. The CDR3 here reads CASSPWTGVRWYYGYTF. The DNA sequence is TGTGCCAGCAGCCCCTGGACAGGGGTCCGGTGGTACTATGGCTACACCTTC.